The present TCR beta chain was sequenced within a study of cytomegalovirus exposure and HLA in healthy donors. Findings and caveats of the study: Reportedly, cytomegalovirus status was diagnosed with high sensitivity and specificity. Donors belonging to an Asian-associated ancestry cluster reportedly showed fewer N-insertions in productive TCRs than the approximately 640-donor mean, according to what a later analysis found. TCR beta sequences numbering around 15,000 were associated with HLA alleles at 0.05 false discovery rate in a later analysis. Further analysis was carried out later, and it showed several of the most significant clusters appearing linked to common viral pathogens.

In the PCR, 60 Vbeta and 13 Jbeta primers were used. The data were produced by immunoSEQ multiplex PCR, yet TCRdb's version contains in-frame clones alone and is incomplete. The sample has 150,000 to 200,000 clones, 70% to 80% seen once. CDR1 is MDHEN, CDR2 SYDVKM, per germline. This CDR3 comprises 13 residues. V was shortened by 7 bases and J by 5 bases, with 14 bases between the two germline ends. Of note for this clone: Its antigen is as yet unknown.

The sequencing input was PBMCs. The clonotype originates from a woman between 35 and 50 years old in good health and CMV-seronegative. The chain uses TRBV28 and TRBJ1-1; a possible D gene is TRBD1 (5 bases). The CDR3 DNA is TGTGCCAGCACCTTGGGGGGGTGGACTGAAGCTTTCTTT. Protein sequence: CASTLGGWTEAFF. Complete variable domain (other parts from reference TRBV28 and TRBJ1-1): DVKVTQSSRYLVKRTGEKVFLECVQDMDHENMFWYRQDPGLGLRLIYFSYDVKMKEKGDIPEGYSVSREKKERFSLILESASTNQTSMYLCASTLGGWTEAFFGQGTRLTVV.